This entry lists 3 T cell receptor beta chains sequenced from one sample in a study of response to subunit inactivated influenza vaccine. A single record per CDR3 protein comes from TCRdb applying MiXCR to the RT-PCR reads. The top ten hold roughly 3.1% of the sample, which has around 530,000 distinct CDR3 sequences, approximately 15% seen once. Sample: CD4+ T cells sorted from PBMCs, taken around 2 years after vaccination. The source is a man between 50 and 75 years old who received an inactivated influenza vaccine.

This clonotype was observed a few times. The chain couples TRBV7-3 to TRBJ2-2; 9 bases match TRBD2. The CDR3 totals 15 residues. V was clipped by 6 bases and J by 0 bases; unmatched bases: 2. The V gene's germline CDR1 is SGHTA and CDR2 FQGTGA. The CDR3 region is CASRTSGTNTGELFF. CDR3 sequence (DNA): TGTGCCAGCAGGACTAGCGGAACGAACACCGGGGAGCTGTTTTTT.

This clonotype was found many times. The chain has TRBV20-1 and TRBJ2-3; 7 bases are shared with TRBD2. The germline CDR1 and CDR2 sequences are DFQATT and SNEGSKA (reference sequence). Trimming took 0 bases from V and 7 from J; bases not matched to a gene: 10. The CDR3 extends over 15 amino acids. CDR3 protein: CSARDWRENSYTQYF. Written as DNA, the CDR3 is TGCAGTGCTAGAGATTGGCGGGAGAATTCATATACGCAGTATTTT.

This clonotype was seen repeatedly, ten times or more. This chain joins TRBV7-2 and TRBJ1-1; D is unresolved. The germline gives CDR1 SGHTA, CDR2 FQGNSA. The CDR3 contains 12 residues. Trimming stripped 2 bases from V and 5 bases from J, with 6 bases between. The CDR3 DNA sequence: TGTGCCAGCAGCTTAAGGGTTACTGAAGCTTTCTTT. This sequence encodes CASSLRVTEAFF.